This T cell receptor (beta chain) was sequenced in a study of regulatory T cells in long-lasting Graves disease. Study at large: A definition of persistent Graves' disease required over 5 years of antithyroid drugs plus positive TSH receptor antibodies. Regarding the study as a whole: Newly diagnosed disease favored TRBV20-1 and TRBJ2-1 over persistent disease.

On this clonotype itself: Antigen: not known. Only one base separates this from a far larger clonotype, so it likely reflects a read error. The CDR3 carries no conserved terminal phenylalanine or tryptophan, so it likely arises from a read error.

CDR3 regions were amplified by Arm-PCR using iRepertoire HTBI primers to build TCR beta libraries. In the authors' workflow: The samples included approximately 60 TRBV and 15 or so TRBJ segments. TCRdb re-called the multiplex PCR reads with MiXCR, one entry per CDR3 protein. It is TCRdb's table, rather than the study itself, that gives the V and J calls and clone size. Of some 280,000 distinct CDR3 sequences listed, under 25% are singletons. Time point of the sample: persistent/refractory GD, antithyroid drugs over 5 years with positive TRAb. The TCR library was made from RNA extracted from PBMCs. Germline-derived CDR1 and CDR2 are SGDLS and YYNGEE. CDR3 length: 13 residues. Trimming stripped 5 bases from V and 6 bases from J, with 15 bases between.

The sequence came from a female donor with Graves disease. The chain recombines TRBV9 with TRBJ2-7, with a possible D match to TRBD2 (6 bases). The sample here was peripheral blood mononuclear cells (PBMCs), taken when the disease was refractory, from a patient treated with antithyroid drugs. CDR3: CASSLLARVEQYL. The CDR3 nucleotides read TGTGCCAGCAGTTTACTAGCCCGTGTCGAGCAGTACCTC.